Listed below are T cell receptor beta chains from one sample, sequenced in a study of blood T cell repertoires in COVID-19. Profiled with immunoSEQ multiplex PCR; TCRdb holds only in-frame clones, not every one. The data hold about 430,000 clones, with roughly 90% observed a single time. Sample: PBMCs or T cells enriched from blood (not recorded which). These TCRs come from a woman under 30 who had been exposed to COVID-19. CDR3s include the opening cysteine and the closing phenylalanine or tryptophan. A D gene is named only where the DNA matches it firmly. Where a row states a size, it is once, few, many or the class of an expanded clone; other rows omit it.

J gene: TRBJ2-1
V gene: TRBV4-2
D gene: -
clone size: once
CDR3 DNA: TGTGCCAGCAGCCAAGGGGGGGGCGATGCGGATGAGCAGTTCTTC
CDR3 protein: CASSQGGGDADEQFF

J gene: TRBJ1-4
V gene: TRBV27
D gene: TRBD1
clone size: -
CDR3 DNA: TGTGCCAGCAGTTTCACCTACCAGACAGGGGAGGCGTCGGCGTCGTGGGAAAAACTGTTTTTT
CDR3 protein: CASSFTYQTGEASASWEKLFF

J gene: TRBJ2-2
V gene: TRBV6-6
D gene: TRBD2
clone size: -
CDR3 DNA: TGTGCCAGCAGTTGGACTAGCGGGAGCACCGGGGAGCTGTTTTTT
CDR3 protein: CASSWTSGSTGELFF

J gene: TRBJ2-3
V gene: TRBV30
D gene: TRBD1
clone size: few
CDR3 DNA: TGTGCCTGGAGTCGAGGGGGCGCGACAGATACGCAGTATTTT
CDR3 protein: CAWSRGGATDTQYF

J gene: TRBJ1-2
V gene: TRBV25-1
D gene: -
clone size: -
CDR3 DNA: TGTGCCAGCAGTGAATATGCCCAGGACTATGGCTACACCTTC
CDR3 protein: CASSEYAQDYGYTF

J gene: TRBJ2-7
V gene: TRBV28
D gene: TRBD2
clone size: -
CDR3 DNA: TGTGCCAGCAGTTTACAACTAGCGGGCAACTACGAGCAGTACTTC
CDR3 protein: CASSLQLAGNYEQYF

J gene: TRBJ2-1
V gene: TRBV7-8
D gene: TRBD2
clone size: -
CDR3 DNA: TGTGCCAGCAGCTTAGCGACTAGCGGGGGCTACAATGAGCAGTTCTTC
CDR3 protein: CASSLATSGGYNEQFF

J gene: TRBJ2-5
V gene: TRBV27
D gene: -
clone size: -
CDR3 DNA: TGTGCCAGCAGTTTATCCCGCCAAGAGACCCAGTACTTC
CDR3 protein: CASSLSRQETQYF

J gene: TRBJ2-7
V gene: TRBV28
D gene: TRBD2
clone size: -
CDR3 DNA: TGTGCCAGCAGTTTACCCAAGACTAGCGTTGAGTCCTACGAGCAGTACTTC
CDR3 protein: CASSLPKTSVESYEQYF

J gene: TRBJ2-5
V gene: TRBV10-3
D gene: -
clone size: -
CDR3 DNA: TGTGCCATCGGAGACGACCAAGAGACCCAGTACTTC
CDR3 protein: CAIGDDQETQYF

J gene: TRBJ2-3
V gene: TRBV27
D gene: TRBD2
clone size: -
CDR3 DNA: TGTGCCAGCAGTCGAGGACTAGCCCCTAGCACAGATACGCAGTATTTT
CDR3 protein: CASSRGLAPSTDTQYF

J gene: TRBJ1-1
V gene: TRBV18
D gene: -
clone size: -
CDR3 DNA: TGTGCCAGCTCACCGGGAGAGCAGCCCCCGGGTTTCTTT
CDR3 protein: CASSPGEQPPGFF

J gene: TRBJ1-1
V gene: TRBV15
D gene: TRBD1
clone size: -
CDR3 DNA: TGTGCCACCAGCAGAGAAGACAGGGTAAAGACTGAAGCTTTCTTT
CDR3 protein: CATSREDRVKTEAFF

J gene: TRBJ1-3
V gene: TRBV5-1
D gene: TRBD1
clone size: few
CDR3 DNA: TGCGCCAGCACCATCACAGGGGGCGGCTCTGGAAACACCATATATTTT
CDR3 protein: CASTITGGGSGNTIYF

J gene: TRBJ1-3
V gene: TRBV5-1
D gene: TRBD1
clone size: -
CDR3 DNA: TGCGCCAGCAGCCCAGGACAGGGAGTTTTCGGAAACACCATATATTTT
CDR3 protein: CASSPGQGVFGNTIYF

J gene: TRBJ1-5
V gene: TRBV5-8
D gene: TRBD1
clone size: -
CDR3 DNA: TGTGCCAGCAGCTTGACAGGGGGCGCGTTGGGTCAGCCCCAGCATTTT
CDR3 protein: CASSLTGGALGQPQHF

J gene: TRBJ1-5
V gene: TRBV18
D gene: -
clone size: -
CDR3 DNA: TGTGCCAGCTCACGTAGTTCGCAGGGGCCCCAGCATTTT
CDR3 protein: CASSRSSQGPQHF

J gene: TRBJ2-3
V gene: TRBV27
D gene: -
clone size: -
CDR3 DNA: TGTGCCAGCAGTTTATCTGGCCTCCCAGATACGCAGTATTTT
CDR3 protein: CASSLSGLPDTQYF

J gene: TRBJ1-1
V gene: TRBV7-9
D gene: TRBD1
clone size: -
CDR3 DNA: TGTGCCAGCAGCGACAGACAGGGTATGGACACTGAAGCTTTCTTT
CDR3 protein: CASSDRQGMDTEAFF

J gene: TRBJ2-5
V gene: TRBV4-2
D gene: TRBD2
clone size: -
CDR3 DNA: TGTGCCAGCAGCCAAGAGGCTAGCGGGATTCTAGAGACCCAGTACTTC
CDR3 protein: CASSQEASGILETQYF

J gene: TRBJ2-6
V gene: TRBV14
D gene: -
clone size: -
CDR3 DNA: TGTGCCAGCAGCCAAGCCAGATGGGCGACTAGCTCTGGGGCCAACGTCCTGACTTTC
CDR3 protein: CASSQARWATSSGANVLTF

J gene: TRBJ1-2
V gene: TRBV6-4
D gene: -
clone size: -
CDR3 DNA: TGTGCCAGCGCGGAGGGGAGGGACCCATATGGCTACACCTTC
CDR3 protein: CASAEGRDPYGYTF

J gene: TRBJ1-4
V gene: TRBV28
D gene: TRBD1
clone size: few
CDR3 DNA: TGTGCCAGCAGTTTATTACAGGGGGTTGAAAAACTGTTTTTT
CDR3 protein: CASSLLQGVEKLFF

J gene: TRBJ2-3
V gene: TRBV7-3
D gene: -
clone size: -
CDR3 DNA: TGTGCCAGCAGCTCTGATCGGGATACGCAGTATTTT
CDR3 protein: CASSSDRDTQYF

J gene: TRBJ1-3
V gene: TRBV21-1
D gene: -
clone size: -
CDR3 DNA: TGTGCCAGCAGCAAAAGCAAGGGGTTCAACGGAAACACCATATATTTT
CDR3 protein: CASSKSKGFNGNTIYF

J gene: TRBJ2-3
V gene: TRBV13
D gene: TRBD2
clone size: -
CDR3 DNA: TGTGCCAGCAGCCCGTTAAGCGGGGAAGATACGCAGTATTTT
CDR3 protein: CASSPLSGEDTQYF

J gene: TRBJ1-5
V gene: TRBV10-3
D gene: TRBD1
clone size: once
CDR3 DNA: TGTGCCATCAGTGCGGGGACAGTGAATCAGCCCCAGCATTTT
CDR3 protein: CAISAGTVNQPQHF

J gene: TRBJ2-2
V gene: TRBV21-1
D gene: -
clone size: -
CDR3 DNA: TGTGCCAGCAGCAAAGCGCCTCACCCCCAGACACGAAACACCGGGGAGCTGTTTTTT
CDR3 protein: CASSKAPHPQTRNTGELFF

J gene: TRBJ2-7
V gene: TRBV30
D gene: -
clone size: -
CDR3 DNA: TGTGCCTGGAGTGTAGGGGGCGAGCAGTACTTC
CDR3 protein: CAWSVGGEQYF

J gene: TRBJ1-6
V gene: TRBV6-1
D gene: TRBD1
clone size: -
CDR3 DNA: TGTGCCAGCAGTAAAGGGACAGGGCTTCGGAATTCACCCCTCCACTTT
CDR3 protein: CASSKGTGLRNSPLHF

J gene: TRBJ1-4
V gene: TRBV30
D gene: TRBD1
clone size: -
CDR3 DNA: TGTGCCTGGAGCGCCGGGACAGTGTTGGCGGAAAAACTGTTTTTT
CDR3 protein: CAWSAGTVLAEKLFF

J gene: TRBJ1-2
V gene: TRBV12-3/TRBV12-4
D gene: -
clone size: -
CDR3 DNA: TGTGCCAGCAGCCCCGGAGTCTATGGCTACACCTTC
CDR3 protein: CASSPGVYGYTF

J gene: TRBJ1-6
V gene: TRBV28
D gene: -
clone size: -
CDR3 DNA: TGTGCCAGTACCAACAGGGAACTCTCACCCCTCCACTTT
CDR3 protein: CASTNRELSPLHF